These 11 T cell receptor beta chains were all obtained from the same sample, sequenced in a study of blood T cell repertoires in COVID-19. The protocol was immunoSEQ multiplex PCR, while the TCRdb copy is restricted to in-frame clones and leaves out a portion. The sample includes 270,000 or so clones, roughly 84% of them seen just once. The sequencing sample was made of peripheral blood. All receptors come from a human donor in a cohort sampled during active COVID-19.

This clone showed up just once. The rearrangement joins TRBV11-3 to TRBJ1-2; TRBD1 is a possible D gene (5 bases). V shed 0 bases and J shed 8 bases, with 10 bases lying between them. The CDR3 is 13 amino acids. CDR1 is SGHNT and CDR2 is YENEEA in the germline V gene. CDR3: CASSLDGGAGYTF. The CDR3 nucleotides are TGTGCCAGCAGCTTAGACGGGGGAGCGGGCTACACCTTC.

The DNA of the CDR3 is TGTGCCAGCAGCTCGCCGACTAGCGGGAGCCCAGATACGCAGTATTTT. Amino acids: CASSSPTSGSPDTQYF. This chain connects TRBV7-3 to TRBJ2-3, with TRBD2 identical over 12 bases. V was clipped by 4 bases and J by 4 bases; unmatched bases: 6. The CDR3 has 16 residues. The germline gives CDR1 SGHTA, CDR2 FQGTGA. Supplemented by reference TRBV7-3 and TRBJ2-3, the full variable domain reads GAGVSQTPSNKVTEKGKYVELRCDPISGHTALYWYRQSLGQGPEFLIYFQGTGAADDSGLPNDRFFAVRPEGSVSTLKIQRTERGDSAVYLCASSSPTSGSPDTQYFGPGTRLTVL.

The CDR3, as DNA: TGTGCCAGCAGTGCATCCCGGACAGGGGGAAAGACCCAGTACTTC. Residues: CASSASRTGGKTQYF. The V call is TRBV27, the J call TRBJ2-5, with 10 bases matching TRBD1. This CDR3 spans 15 amino acids. The germline V gene has CDR1 MNHEY and CDR2 SMNVEV (reference sequence). The J segment lost 6 bases and the V segment lost 5 bases, leaving 9 bases of the junction unmatched.

The CDR3 loop is CALPRGGNQPQHF. The CDR3 DNA reads as TGTGCCTTACCGCGGGGGGGCAATCAGCCCCAGCATTTT. The chain carries TRBV21-1 and TRBJ1-5. TRBV21-1 is termed a pseudogene. The CDR3 totals 13 residues.

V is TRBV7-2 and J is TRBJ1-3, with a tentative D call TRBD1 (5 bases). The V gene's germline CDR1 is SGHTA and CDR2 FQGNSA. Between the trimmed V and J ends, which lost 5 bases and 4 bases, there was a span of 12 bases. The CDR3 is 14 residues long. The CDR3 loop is CASSTDSKGNTIYF. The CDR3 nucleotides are TGTGCCAGCAGCACTGACAGTAAGGGAAACACCATATATTTT.

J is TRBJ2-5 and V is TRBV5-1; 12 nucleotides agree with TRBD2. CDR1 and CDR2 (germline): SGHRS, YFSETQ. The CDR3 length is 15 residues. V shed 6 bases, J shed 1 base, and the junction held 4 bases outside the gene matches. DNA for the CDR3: TGCGCCAGCAACGGACTAGCGGGGAGCCAAGAGACCCAGTACTTC. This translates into CASNGLAGSQETQYF.

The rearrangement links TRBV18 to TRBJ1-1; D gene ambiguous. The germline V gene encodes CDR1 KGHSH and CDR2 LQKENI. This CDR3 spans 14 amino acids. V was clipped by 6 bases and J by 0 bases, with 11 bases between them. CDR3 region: CASSPWSLNTEAFF. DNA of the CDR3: TGTGCCAGCTCTCCCTGGAGCCTGAACACTGAAGCTTTCTTT. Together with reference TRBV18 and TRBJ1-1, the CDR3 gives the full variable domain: NAGVMQNPRHLVRRRGQEARLRCSPMKGHSHVYWYRQLPEEGLKFMVYLQKENIIDESGMPKERFSAEFPKEGPSILRIQQVVRGDSAAYFCASSPWSLNTEAFFGQGTRLTVV.

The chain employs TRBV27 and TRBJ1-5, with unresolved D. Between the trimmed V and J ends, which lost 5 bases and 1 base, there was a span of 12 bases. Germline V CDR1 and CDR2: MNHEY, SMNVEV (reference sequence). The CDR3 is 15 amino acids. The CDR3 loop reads CASSGVGKSNQPQHF. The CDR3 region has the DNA TGTGCCAGCAGTGGGGTCGGGAAAAGCAATCAGCCCCAGCATTTT.

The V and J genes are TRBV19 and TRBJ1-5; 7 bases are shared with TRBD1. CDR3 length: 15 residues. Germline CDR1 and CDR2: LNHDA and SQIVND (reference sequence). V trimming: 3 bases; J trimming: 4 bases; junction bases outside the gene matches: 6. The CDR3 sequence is CASSMWTGTNQPQHF. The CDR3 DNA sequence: TGTGCCAGTAGTATGTGGACAGGTACTAATCAGCCCCAGCATTTT.

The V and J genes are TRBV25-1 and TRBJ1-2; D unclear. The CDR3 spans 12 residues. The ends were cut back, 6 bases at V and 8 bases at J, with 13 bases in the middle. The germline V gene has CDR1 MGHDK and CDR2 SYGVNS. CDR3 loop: CASRTQRGGYTF. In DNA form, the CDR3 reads TGTGCCAGCAGGACCCAACGGGGAGGCTACACCTTC.

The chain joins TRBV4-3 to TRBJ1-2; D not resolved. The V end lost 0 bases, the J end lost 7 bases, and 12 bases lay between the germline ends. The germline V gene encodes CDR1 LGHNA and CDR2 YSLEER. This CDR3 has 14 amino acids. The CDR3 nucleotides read TGCGCCAGCAGCCAAGATAGCGGTTTCGGTGGCTACACCTTC. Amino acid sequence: CASSQDSGFGGYTF.